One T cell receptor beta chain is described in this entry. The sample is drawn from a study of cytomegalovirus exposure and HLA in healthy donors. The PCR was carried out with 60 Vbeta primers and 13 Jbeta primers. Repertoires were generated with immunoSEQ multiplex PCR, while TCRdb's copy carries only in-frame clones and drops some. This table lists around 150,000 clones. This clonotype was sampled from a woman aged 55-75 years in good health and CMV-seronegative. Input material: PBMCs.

The CDR3 bases are TGTGCCAGCAGCAACCGTAGGGGACAGGGGTTGGGCTACACCTTC. Its protein product is CASSNRRGQGLGYTF. V usage is TRBV7-2 and J usage is TRBJ1-2; 10 bases align to TRBD1. The CDR3 runs 15 residues. Germline V gene sequence: CDR1 SGHTA, CDR2 FQGNSA. V was pared by 5 bases and J by 8 bases, with 11 bases of the junction left unmatched.